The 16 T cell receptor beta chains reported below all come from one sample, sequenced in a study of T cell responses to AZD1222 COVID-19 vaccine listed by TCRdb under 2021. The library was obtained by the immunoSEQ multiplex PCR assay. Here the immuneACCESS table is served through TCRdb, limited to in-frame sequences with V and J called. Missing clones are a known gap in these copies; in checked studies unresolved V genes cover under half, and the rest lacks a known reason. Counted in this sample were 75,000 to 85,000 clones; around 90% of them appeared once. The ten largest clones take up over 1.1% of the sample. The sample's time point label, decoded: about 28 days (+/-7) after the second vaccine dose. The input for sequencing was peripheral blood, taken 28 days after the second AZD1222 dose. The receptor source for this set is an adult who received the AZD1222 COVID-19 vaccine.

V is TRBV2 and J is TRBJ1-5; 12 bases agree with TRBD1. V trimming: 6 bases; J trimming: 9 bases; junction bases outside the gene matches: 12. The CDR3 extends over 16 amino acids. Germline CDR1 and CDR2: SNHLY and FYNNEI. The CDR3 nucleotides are TGTGCCAGCAGCTGGGGACAGGGGGCCGTGAGTGGGCCCCAGCATTTT. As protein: CASSWGQGAVSGPQHF.

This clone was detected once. In DNA form, the CDR3 reads TGTGCCAGTAGTCCGGACAGGGGCCACGAGCAGTACTTC. It translates to CASSPDRGHEQYF. The chain carries TRBV19 and TRBJ2-7, with TRBD1 matching 9 bases. Germline V gene sequence: CDR1 LNHDA, CDR2 SQIVND (reference sequence). Losses at the gene ends were 5 bases for V and 5 bases for J; bases not matched to a gene: 4. The CDR3 is 13 amino acids. Full variable domain (rest looked up from reference TRBV19 and TRBJ2-7): DGGITQSPKYLFRKEGQNVTLSCEQNLNHDAMYWYRQDPGQGLRLIYYSQIVNDFQKGDIAEGYSVSREKKESFPLTVTSAQKNPTAFYLCASSPDRGHEQYFGPGTRLTVT.

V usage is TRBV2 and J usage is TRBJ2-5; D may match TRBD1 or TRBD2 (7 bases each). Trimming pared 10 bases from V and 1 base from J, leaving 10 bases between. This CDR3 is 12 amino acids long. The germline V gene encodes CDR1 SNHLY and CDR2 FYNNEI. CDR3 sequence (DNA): TGTGCCACCAGGGGGGGCCAAGAGACCCAGTACTTC. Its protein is CATRGGQETQYF.

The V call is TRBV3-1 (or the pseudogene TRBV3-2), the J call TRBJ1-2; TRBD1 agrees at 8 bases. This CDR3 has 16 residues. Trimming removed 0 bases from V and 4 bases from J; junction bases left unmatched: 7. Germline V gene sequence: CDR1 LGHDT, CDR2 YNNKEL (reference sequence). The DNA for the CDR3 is TGTGCCAGCAGCCAAGAAGGGACAGGACCCTCCTATGGCTACACCTTC. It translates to CASSQEGTGPSYGYTF.

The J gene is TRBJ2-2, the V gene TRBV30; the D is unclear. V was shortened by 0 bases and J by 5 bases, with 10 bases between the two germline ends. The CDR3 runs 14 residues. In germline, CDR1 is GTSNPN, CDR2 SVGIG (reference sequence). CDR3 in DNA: TGTGCCTGGAGTGTACTTTTGGGAACCGGGGAGCTGTTTTTT. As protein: CAWSVLLGTGELFF.

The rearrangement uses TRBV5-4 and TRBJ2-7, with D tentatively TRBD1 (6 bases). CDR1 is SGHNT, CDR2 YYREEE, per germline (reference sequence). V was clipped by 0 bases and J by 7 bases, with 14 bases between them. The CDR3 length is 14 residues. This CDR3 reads CASSLDSRGGEQYF. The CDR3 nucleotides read TGTGCCAGCAGCTTGGATTCCAGGGGCGGGGAGCAGTACTTC.

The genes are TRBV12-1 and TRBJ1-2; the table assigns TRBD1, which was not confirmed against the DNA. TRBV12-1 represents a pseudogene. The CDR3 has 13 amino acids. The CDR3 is CASSFGRDRRNTF. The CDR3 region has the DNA TGTGCCAGCAGCTTTGGAAGGGACAGGAGAAACACCTTC.

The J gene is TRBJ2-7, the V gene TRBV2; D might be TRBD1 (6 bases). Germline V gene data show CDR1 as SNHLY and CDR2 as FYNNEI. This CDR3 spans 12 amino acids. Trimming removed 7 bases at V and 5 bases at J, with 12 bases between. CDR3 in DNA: TGTGCCAGCACCCAGGGGAACCACGAGCAGTACTTC. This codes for CASTQGNHEQYF.

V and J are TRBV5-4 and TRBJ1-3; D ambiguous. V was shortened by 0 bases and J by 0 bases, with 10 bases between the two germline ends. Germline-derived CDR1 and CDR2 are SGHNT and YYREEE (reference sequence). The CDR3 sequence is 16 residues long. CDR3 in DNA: TGTGCCAGCAGCTTGGCCGGCCGAAGCTCTGGAAACACCATATATTTT. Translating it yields CASSLAGRSSGNTIYF.

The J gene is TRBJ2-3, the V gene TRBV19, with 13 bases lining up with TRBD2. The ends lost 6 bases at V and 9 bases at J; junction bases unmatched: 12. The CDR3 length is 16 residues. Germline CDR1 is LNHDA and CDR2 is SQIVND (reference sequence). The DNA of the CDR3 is TGTGCCAGTAGGCTGGGGACTAGCGGGGTGGGTAACACGCAGTATTTT. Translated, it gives CASRLGTSGVGNTQYF. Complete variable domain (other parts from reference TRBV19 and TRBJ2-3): DGGITQSPKYLFRKEGQNVTLSCEQNLNHDAMYWYRQDPGQGLRLIYYSQIVNDFQKGDIAEGYSVSREKKESFPLTVTSAQKNPTAFYLCASRLGTSGVGNTQYFGPGTRLTVL.

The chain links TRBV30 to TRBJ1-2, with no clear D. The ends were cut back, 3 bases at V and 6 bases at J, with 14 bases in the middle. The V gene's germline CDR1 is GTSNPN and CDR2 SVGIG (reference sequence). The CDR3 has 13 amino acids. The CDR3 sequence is CAWSLTLAHGYTF. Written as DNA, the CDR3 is TGTGCCTGGAGCCTGACCTTAGCCCATGGCTACACCTTC.

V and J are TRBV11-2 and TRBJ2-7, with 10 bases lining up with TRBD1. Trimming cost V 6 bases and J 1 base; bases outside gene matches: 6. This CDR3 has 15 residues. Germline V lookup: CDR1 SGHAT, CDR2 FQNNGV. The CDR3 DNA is TGTGCCAGCAGGATCCGGGACAGGGGTTCCTACGAGCAGTACTTC. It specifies CASRIRDRGSYEQYF. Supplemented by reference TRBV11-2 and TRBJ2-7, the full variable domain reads EAGVAQSPRYKIIEKRQSVAFWCNPISGHATLYWYQQILGQGPKLLIQFQNNGVVDDSQLPKDRFSAERLKGVDSTLKIQPAKLEDSAVYLCASRIRDRGSYEQYFGPGTRLTVT.

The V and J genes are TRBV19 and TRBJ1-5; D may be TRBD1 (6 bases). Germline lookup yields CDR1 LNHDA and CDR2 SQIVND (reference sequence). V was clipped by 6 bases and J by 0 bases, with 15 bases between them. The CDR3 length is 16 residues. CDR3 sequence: CASSPRGHNSNQPQHF. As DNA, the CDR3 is TGTGCCAGTAGCCCCAGGGGACACAATAGCAATCAGCCCCAGCATTTT.

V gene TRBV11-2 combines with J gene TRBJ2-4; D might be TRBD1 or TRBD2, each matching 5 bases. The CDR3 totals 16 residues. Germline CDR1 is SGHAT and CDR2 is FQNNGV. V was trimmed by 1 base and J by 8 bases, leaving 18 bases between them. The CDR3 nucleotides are TGTGCCAGCAGCTTAGGGTTAGGTGGGGGATGGGACATTCAGTACTTC. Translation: CASSLGLGGGWDIQYF.

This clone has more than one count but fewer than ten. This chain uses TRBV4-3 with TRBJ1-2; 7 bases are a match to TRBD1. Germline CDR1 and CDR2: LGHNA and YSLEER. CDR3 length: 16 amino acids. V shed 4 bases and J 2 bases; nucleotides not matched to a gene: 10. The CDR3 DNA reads TGCGCCAGCAGCCCCAATCCCGGGACAGCCAACTATGGCTACACCTTC. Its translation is CASSPNPGTANYGYTF.

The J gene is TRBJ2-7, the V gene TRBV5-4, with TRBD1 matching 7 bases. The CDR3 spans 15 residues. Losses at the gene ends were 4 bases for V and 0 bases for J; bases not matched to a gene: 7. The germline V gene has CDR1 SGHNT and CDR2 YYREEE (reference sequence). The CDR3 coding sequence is TGTGCCAGCAGCCCGTGGACAGGCTTCTCCTACGAGCAGTACTTC. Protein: CASSPWTGFSYEQYF.